These T cell receptor beta chains were read from a single sample in a study of blood T cell repertoires in COVID-19. Produced via immunoSEQ multiplex PCR; TCRdb's table is partial and in-frame only. The sample has roughly 120,000 clones, over 65% seen once. The sample comprised peripheral blood. The source of these receptors is an elderly woman with acute or convalescent COVID-19. The CDR3 runs from the conserved cysteine through the conserved F or W. Each record gives: J gene, V gene, D gene, clone size, CDR3 protein, CDR3 DNA. The D gene is left open where the match is weak. Only part of the rows carry a size: once, few, many, or a class if the clone is expanded.

j_call: TRBJ2-7
v_call: TRBV7-5
d_call: .
clone_size: .
cdr3_aa: CARSLIIPSEGSRDEQYF
cdr3_nt: TGTGCCAGAAGCTTAATTATTCCTTCGGAGGGAAGTAGAGACGAGCAGTACTTC

j_call: TRBJ2-1
v_call: TRBV19
d_call: .
clone_size: .
cdr3_aa: CASSTGRSVNEQFF
cdr3_nt: TGTGCCAGTAGTACAGGTAGGTCCGTCAATGAGCAGTTCTTC

j_call: TRBJ2-2
v_call: TRBV7-9
d_call: TRBD1
clone_size: few
cdr3_aa: CASSLGGGLAGELFF
cdr3_nt: TGTGCCAGCAGCTTAGGAGGGGGCTTGGCCGGGGAGCTGTTTTTT

j_call: TRBJ1-2
v_call: TRBV5-4
d_call: .
clone_size: .
cdr3_aa: CASSQDRNYGYTF
cdr3_nt: TGTGCCAGCAGCCAGGACAGAAACTATGGCTACACCTTC

j_call: TRBJ2-3
v_call: TRBV6-2/TRBV6-3
d_call: .
clone_size: .
cdr3_aa: CASSLTRLTRNTQYF
cdr3_nt: TGTGCCAGCAGCCTCACTCGACTAACTCGGAATACGCAGTATTTT

j_call: TRBJ2-1
v_call: TRBV7-9
d_call: TRBD2
clone_size: once
cdr3_aa: CASSLELAGWSEQFF
cdr3_nt: TGTGCCAGCAGCTTAGAACTAGCGGGGTGGAGTGAGCAGTTCTTC

j_call: TRBJ1-2
v_call: TRBV5-5
d_call: .
clone_size: .
cdr3_aa: CASSRAQGPNYGYTF
cdr3_nt: TGTGCCAGCAGCCGCGCTCAGGGGCCTAACTATGGCTACACCTTC

j_call: TRBJ1-6
v_call: TRBV18
d_call: .
clone_size: .
cdr3_aa: CASSPVPEGGSYNSPLHF
cdr3_nt: TGTGCCAGCTCACCGGTCCCGGAAGGGGGCTCCTATAATTCACCCCTCCACTTT

j_call: TRBJ1-5
v_call: TRBV18
d_call: TRBD1
clone_size: .
cdr3_aa: CASSPGQNSNQPQHF
cdr3_nt: TGTGCCAGCTCACCGGGACAGAATAGCAATCAGCCCCAGCATTTT

j_call: TRBJ2-7
v_call: TRBV15
d_call: .
clone_size: .
cdr3_aa: CATSRDWQHYEQYF
cdr3_nt: TGTGCCACCAGCAGAGATTGGCAACACTACGAGCAGTACTTC

j_call: TRBJ2-7
v_call: TRBV27
d_call: .
clone_size: .
cdr3_aa: CASSLYRGGEQYF
cdr3_nt: TGTGCCAGCAGTTTATATAGAGGCGGGGAGCAGTACTTC

j_call: TRBJ2-5
v_call: TRBV12-3/TRBV12-4
d_call: .
clone_size: .
cdr3_aa: CASSFILETQYF
cdr3_nt: TGTGCCAGCAGTTTTATACTTGAGACCCAGTACTTC

j_call: TRBJ2-7
v_call: TRBV4-3
d_call: .
clone_size: few
cdr3_aa: CASSHWPNYEQYF
cdr3_nt: TGCGCCAGCAGCCATTGGCCGAATTACGAGCAGTACTTC

j_call: TRBJ1-4
v_call: TRBV5-1
d_call: TRBD1
clone_size: few
cdr3_aa: CASSPTNSRTGDEKLFF
cdr3_nt: TGCGCCAGCAGCCCAACCAACTCCCGGACAGGGGATGAAAAACTGTTTTTT

j_call: TRBJ2-2
v_call: TRBV18
d_call: TRBD1
clone_size: .
cdr3_aa: CASSPRANRGTGELFF
cdr3_nt: TGTGCCAGCTCACCAAGAGCCAACAGGGGAACCGGGGAGCTGTTTTTT

j_call: TRBJ2-1
v_call: TRBV7-2
d_call: TRBD1
clone_size: .
cdr3_aa: CASSTGQVGYNEQFF
cdr3_nt: TGTGCCAGCAGCACTGGACAGGTTGGCTACAATGAGCAGTTCTTC

j_call: TRBJ2-3
v_call: TRBV28
d_call: TRBD1
clone_size: .
cdr3_aa: CASSIGTALNTQYF
cdr3_nt: TGTGCCAGCAGTATAGGGACAGCACTTAATACGCAGTATTTT

j_call: TRBJ1-4
v_call: TRBV5-1
d_call: .
clone_size: .
cdr3_aa: CASSPGQSNEKLFF
cdr3_nt: TGCGCCAGCAGCCCCGGACAGTCCAATGAAAAACTGTTTTTT

j_call: TRBJ1-1
v_call: TRBV3-1/TRBV3-2
d_call: .
clone_size: .
cdr3_aa: CASSLSPQGNTEAFF
cdr3_nt: TGTGCCAGCAGCCTCTCCCCCCAGGGGAACACTGAAGCTTTCTTT

j_call: TRBJ2-7
v_call: TRBV30
d_call: TRBD2
clone_size: .
cdr3_aa: CAWRPLERGFSYEQYF
cdr3_nt: TGTGCCTGGAGGCCCTTGGAGCGGGGTTTCTCCTACGAGCAGTACTTC

j_call: TRBJ2-3
v_call: TRBV28
d_call: .
clone_size: .
cdr3_aa: CASSFVAGTDTQYF
cdr3_nt: TGTGCCAGCAGTTTTGTGGCGGGCACAGATACGCAGTATTTT

j_call: TRBJ1-1
v_call: TRBV29-1
d_call: .
clone_size: once
cdr3_aa: CSVAYRLNTEAFF
cdr3_nt: TGCAGCGTTGCGTACAGGTTGAACACTGAAGCTTTCTTT

j_call: TRBJ2-3
v_call: TRBV6-5
d_call: TRBD2
clone_size: .
cdr3_aa: CASSSGLAGGLDTQYF
cdr3_nt: TGTGCCAGCAGTTCGGGACTAGCGGGGGGGCTGGATACGCAGTATTTT

j_call: TRBJ2-3
v_call: TRBV19
d_call: TRBD2
clone_size: .
cdr3_aa: CASSMGGYLTDTQYF
cdr3_nt: TGTGCCAGTAGTATGGGGGGGTACCTCACAGATACGCAGTATTTT

j_call: TRBJ2-3
v_call: TRBV9
d_call: TRBD2
clone_size: .
cdr3_aa: CASSVELAGADTQYF
cdr3_nt: TGTGCCAGCAGCGTAGAACTAGCGGGGGCAGATACGCAGTATTTT

j_call: TRBJ2-3
v_call: TRBV3-1/TRBV3-2
d_call: TRBD2
clone_size: .
cdr3_aa: CASSPWGGADTQYF
cdr3_nt: TGTGCCAGCAGCCCATGGGGGGGGGCAGATACGCAGTATTTT

j_call: TRBJ2-7
v_call: TRBV9
d_call: .
clone_size: once
cdr3_aa: CASSVGRGETYEQYF
cdr3_nt: TGTGCCAGCAGCGTAGGCCGCGGGGAAACCTACGAGCAGTACTTC

j_call: TRBJ2-2
v_call: TRBV4-3
d_call: TRBD2
clone_size: .
cdr3_aa: CASSQKAGGNTGELFF
cdr3_nt: TGCGCCAGCAGCCAGAAAGCGGGAGGAAACACCGGGGAGCTGTTTTTT

j_call: TRBJ2-7
v_call: TRBV7-8
d_call: .
clone_size: .
cdr3_aa: CASRPDSLYEQYF
cdr3_nt: TGTGCCAGCAGACCGGACAGCCTCTACGAGCAGTACTTC

j_call: TRBJ2-1
v_call: TRBV11-1
d_call: .
clone_size: .
cdr3_aa: CASSLWQGRVYEQFF
cdr3_nt: TGTGCCAGCAGCTTATGGCAGGGTAGAGTCTATGAGCAGTTCTTC

j_call: TRBJ2-7
v_call: TRBV2
d_call: TRBD1
clone_size: .
cdr3_aa: CASSRQGPDYEQYF
cdr3_nt: TGTGCCAGCAGTCGACAGGGCCCCGACTACGAGCAGTACTTC

j_call: TRBJ1-6
v_call: TRBV7-9
d_call: .
clone_size: .
cdr3_aa: CASTPQGVNYNSPLHF
cdr3_nt: TGTGCCAGTACCCCTCAAGGAGTGAACTATAATTCACCCCTCCACTTT

j_call: TRBJ2-2
v_call: TRBV7-2
d_call: TRBD2
clone_size: .
cdr3_aa: CASSQHTSGGTGELFF
cdr3_nt: TGTGCCAGCAGCCAACATACTAGCGGGGGAACCGGGGAGCTGTTTTTT

j_call: TRBJ2-5
v_call: TRBV3-1/TRBV3-2
d_call: .
clone_size: .
cdr3_aa: CASSHSLAGGRQGLKETQYF
cdr3_nt: TGTGCCAGCAGCCACTCCTTGGCCGGGGGGCGCCAAGGTTTAAAAGAGACCCAGTACTTC

j_call: TRBJ1-1
v_call: TRBV18
d_call: .
clone_size: .
cdr3_aa: CASSPRQGNTEAFF
cdr3_nt: TGTGCCAGCTCGCCACGGCAGGGGAACACTGAAGCTTTCTTT

j_call: TRBJ2-7
v_call: TRBV11-2
d_call: .
clone_size: .
cdr3_aa: CASSLVGVPTYEQYF
cdr3_nt: TGTGCCAGCAGCTTAGTAGGGGTCCCGACCTACGAGCAGTACTTC

j_call: TRBJ2-2
v_call: TRBV5-1
d_call: .
clone_size: .
cdr3_aa: CASSLVRSVGTGELFF
cdr3_nt: TGCGCCAGCAGCCTAGTTAGGAGTGTCGGCACCGGGGAGCTGTTTTTT